Shown below are 16 T cell receptor beta chains from a single sample sequenced in a study of cytomegalovirus exposure and HLA in healthy donors. PCR employed 60 Vbeta and 13 Jbeta primers. Using immunoSEQ multiplex PCR, the repertoire was profiled, and TCRdb retains in-frame clones only, with some absent. Found here are around 75,000 clones; the top ten clones hold around 13%. Sequencing used PBMCs. These receptors all come from a man aged 45-65 years in good health and CMV-seropositive.

The chain uses TRBV5-3 and TRBJ2-7; 10 bases are a match to TRBD2. TRBV5-3 is classed as an ORF, of uncertain function. The CDR3 runs 17 residues. V shed 0 bases, J shed 0 bases, and the junction held 6 bases outside the gene matches. CDR3 bases: TGTGCCAGAAGCTTGGGACTAGCGGGTATTCCCTCCTACGAGCAGTACTTC. Its translation: CARSLGLAGIPSYEQYF.

V and J are TRBV5-8 and TRBJ2-7; the D is unclear. Trimming took off 4 bases at V and 3 bases at J, with 5 bases between the two ends. This CDR3 comprises 11 residues. Germline V gives CDR1 SGHTS, CDR2 YDEGEE. CDR3 region: CASSLNYEQYF. The DNA of the CDR3 is TGTGCCAGCAGCCTAAACTACGAGCAGTACTTC.

The rearrangement joins TRBV11-2 to TRBJ1-2; TRBD1 matches at 8 bases. Losses at the gene ends were 5 bases for V and 6 bases for J; bases not matched to a gene: 11. Germline V gene lookup returns CDR1 SGHAT and CDR2 FQNNGV. This CDR3 has 15 amino acids. CDR3 in amino acids: CASSTYRGRKNGYTF. The CDR3 DNA reads as TGTGCCAGCAGCACCTACAGGGGGAGAAAGAATGGCTACACCTTC.

The V and J genes are TRBV5-6 and TRBJ2-7; 9 nucleotides line up with TRBD1. Per germline, CDR1 SGHDT and CDR2 YYEEEE. The CDR3 loop spans 15 amino acids. J was trimmed by 0 bases and V by 4 bases; bases with no gene match: 5. The CDR3 region is CASSLGTGSSYEQYV. The CDR3 nucleotides read TGTGCCAGCAGCCTTGGGACAGGGAGCTCCTACGAGCAGTACGTC.

The gene calls are TRBV5-1 and TRBJ1-1; 7 bases are shared with TRBD1. CDR1 and CDR2 (germline): SGHRS, YFSETQ. The CDR3 is 14 amino acids. Trimming removed 2 bases from V and 4 bases from J; junction bases left unmatched: 5. As DNA, the CDR3 is TGCGCCAGCAGCTTCAGGGGGGACGGCACTGAAGCTTTCTTT. Its translation is CASSFRGDGTEAFF.

The genes are TRBV5-8 and TRBJ1-6, with 7 bases lining up with TRBD1. Germline V gene sequence: CDR1 SGHTS, CDR2 YDEGEE. The CDR3 spans 16 residues. With V trimmed by 4 bases and J by 6 bases, 10 bases remained unmatched. The CDR3 loop reads CASSIDPGGLNSPLHF. The CDR3 nucleotides are TGTGCCAGCAGCATAGATCCAGGGGGGCTTAATTCACCCCTCCACTTT.

The chain carries TRBV6-1 and TRBJ2-7, with D tentatively TRBD1 (5 bases). Germline V gene sequence: CDR1 MNHNS, CDR2 SASEGT. This CDR3 is built from 15 residues. The germline V and J ends were trimmed by 7 bases and 0 bases, with 16 bases remaining between them. Here the CDR3 DNA reads TGTGCCAGCACCGAATCAGGGTTTTTCTCCTACGAGCAGTACGTC. Amino acids: CASTESGFFSYEQYV.

The chain has TRBV28 and TRBJ1-5; 10 bases map to TRBD1. Germline loops: CDR1 MDHEN, CDR2 SYDVKM. This CDR3 is 15 amino acids long. The ends lost 5 bases at V and 5 bases at J; junction bases unmatched: 6. In DNA, the CDR3 is TGTGCCAGCAGTCTGGACAGGGGGGACGATCAGCCCCAGCATTTT. This sequence encodes CASSLDRGDDQPQHF.

This chain links TRBV5-1 with TRBJ2-5, with 7 bases aligning to TRBD1. J was trimmed by 3 bases and V by 4 bases; bases with no gene match: 18. In germline, CDR1 is SGHRS, CDR2 YFSETQ. The length of the CDR3 is 18 residues. CDR3 DNA: TGCGCCAGCAGCAGCAGACAGGGCCCTCCGAGAATAAAAGAGACCCAGTACTTC. The encoded protein is CASSSRQGPPRIKETQYF.

The chain couples TRBV5-1 to TRBJ2-3; 8 bases align to TRBD1. Germline trimming cut 0 bases from V and 4 bases from J; bases unmatched to any gene: 4. Germline V CDR1 and CDR2: SGHRS, YFSETQ. This CDR3 is 15 amino acids long. The CDR3 loop reads CASSLGTGTPDTQYF. CDR3 coding DNA: TGCGCCAGCAGCTTGGGGACAGGGACGCCAGATACGCAGTATTTT. The full variable domain, its missing parts supplied by reference TRBV5-1 and TRBJ2-3, is KAGVTQTPRYLIKTRGQQVTLSCSPISGHRSVSWYQQTPGQGLQFLFEYFSETQRNKGNFPGRFSGRQFSNSRSEMNVSTLELGDSALYLCASSLGTGTPDTQYFGPGTRLTVL.

The V call is TRBV11-2, the J call TRBJ1-5; D remains ambiguous. The CDR3 runs to 13 residues. The germline V and J ends were trimmed by 4 bases and 9 bases, with 13 bases remaining between them. CDR1 SGHAT and CDR2 FQNNGV come from the germline V gene. The DNA for the CDR3 is TGTGCCAGCAGCTCCTCCCACACGGGGCCCCAGCATTTT. Its translation is CASSSSHTGPQHF.

The chain recombines TRBV2 with TRBJ2-4; D unresolved. Germline loops: CDR1 SNHLY, CDR2 FYNNEI. Trimming took 4 bases from V and 7 from J, leaving 5 bases between them. The CDR3 has 11 amino acids. CDR3 DNA: TGTGCCAGCAGTGCGGAGAACATTCAGTACTTC. As protein: CASSAENIQYF.

The chain combines TRBV7-9 with TRBJ1-2; the match to TRBD1 covers 10 bases. The germline CDR1 and CDR2 sequences are SEHNR and FQNEAQ (reference sequence). The CDR3 spans 16 residues. J gave up 8 bases and V 5 bases, and 14 bases lay outside the gene matches. In DNA, the CDR3 is TGTGCCAGCAGCGGGGCCGGGACAGGGGAGAGTATGGGCTACACCTTC. It encodes CASSGAGTGESMGYTF.

The chain is built from TRBV19 and TRBJ1-1; 9 bases align to TRBD1. The CDR3 runs 13 residues. Trimming removed 4 bases from V and 3 bases from J; junction bases left unmatched: 0. CDR1 and CDR2 (germline): LNHDA, SQIVND (reference sequence). The CDR3 region has the DNA TGTGCCAGTAGTAGGGACAGGGACACTGAAGCTTTCTTT. Protein product: CASSRDRDTEAFF.

The chain recombines TRBV2 with TRBJ1-1; D is uncertain. The CDR3 spans 13 residues. Germline V gives CDR1 SNHLY, CDR2 FYNNEI. V lost 4 bases and J 3 bases, leaving 9 bases between the germline ends. The CDR3 reads CASSVLEDTEAFF. The CDR3 region has the DNA TGTGCCAGCAGTGTCCTGGAGGACACTGAAGCTTTCTTT.

This rearrangement joins TRBV9 to TRBJ2-7; D is perhaps TRBD2 (6 bases). The CDR3 length is 16 residues. Deletions cut 4 bases from V and 3 bases from J, with 20 bases between. Per germline, CDR1 SGDLS and CDR2 YYNGEE. CDR3 protein: CASSTQTGQEGYEQYF. CDR3 bases: TGTGCCAGCAGCACCCAAACCGGGCAGGAGGGCTACGAGCAGTACTTC.